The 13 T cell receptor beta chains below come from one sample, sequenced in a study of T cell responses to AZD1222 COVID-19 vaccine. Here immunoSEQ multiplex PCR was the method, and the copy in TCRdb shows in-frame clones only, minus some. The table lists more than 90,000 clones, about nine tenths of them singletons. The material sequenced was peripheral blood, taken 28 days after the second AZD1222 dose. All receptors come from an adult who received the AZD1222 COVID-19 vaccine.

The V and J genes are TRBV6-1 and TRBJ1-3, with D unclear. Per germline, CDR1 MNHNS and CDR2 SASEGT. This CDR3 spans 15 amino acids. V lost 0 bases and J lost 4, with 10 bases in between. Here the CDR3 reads CASSEAELRGNTIYF. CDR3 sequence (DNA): TGTGCCAGCAGTGAAGCGGAGTTGCGAGGAAACACCATATATTTT.

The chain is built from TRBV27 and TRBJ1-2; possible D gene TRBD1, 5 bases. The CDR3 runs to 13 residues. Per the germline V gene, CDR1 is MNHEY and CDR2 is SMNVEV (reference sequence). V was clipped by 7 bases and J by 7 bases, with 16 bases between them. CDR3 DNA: TGTGCCAGCAAACTGCCCGGGGGAAGTGGCTACACCTTC. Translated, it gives CASKLPGGSGYTF.

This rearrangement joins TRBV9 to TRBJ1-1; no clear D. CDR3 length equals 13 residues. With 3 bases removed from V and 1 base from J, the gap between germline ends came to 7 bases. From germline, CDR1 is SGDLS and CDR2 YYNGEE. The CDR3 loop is CASSASGNTEAFF. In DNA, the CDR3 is TGTGCCAGCAGCGCTTCGGGGAACACTGAAGCTTTCTTT.

This chain's CDR3 is CASSLTGLSYNEQFF. CDR3 nucleotide sequence: TGCGCCAGCAGCTTAACCGGGCTCTCCTACAATGAGCAGTTCTTC. The chain links TRBV5-1 to TRBJ2-1; no definite D call. From germline, CDR1 is SGHRS and CDR2 YFSETQ. The V end was cut by 2 bases, the J end by 0 bases, with 9 bases between. There are 15 residues in the CDR3.

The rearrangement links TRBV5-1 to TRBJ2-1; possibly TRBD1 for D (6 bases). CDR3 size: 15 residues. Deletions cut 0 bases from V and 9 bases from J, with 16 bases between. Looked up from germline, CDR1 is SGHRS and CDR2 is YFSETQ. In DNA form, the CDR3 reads TGCGCCAGCAGCTTGGCCCAGGGACAATCTATTGAGCAGTTCTTC. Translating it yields CASSLAQGQSIEQFF.

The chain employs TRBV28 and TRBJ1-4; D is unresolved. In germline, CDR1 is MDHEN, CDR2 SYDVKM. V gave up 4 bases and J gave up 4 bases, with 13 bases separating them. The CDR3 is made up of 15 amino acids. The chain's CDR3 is CASSSIDGFNEKLFF. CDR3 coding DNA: TGTGCCAGCAGTTCTATAGACGGATTTAATGAAAAACTGTTTTTT.

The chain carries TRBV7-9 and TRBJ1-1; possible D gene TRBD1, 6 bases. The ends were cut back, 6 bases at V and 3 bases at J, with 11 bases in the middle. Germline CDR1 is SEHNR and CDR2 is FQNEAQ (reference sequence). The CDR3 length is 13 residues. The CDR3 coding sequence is TGTGCCAGCAGTTCCCAGGGGTACACTGAAGCTTTCTTT. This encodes CASSSQGYTEAFF. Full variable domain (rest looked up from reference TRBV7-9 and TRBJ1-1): DTGVSQNPRHKITKRGQNVTFRCDPISEHNRLYWYRQTLGQGPEFLTYFQNEAQLEKSRLLSDRFSAERPKGSFSTLEIQRTEQGDSAMYLCASSSQGYTEAFFGQGTRLTVV.

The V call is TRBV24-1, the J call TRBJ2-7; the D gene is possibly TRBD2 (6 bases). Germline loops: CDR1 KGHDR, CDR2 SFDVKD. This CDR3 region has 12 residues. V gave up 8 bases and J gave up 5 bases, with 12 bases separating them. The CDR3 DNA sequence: TGTGCCACCATGGAGGGATCCCACGAGCAGTACTTC. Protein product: CATMEGSHEQYF.

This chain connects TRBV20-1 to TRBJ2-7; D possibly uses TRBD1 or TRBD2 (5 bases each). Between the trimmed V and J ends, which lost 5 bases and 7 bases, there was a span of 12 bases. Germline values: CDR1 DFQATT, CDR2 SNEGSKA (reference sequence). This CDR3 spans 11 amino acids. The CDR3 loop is CSAWGSLEQYF. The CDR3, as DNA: TGCAGTGCTTGGGGGTCGTTGGAGCAGTACTTC.

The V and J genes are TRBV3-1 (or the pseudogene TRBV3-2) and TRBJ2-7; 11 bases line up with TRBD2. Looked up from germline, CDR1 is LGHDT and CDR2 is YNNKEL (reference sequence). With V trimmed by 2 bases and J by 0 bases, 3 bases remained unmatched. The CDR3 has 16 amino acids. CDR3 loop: CASSQTSGSHSYEQYF. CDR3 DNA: TGTGCCAGCAGCCAAACTAGCGGGAGCCACTCCTACGAGCAGTACTTC.

DNA of the CDR3: TGTGCCAGTAGGGTGGACAGCCAAGAGACCCAGTACTTC. Protein sequence: CASRVDSQETQYF. The chain employs TRBV19 and TRBJ2-5, with D possibly matching TRBD1 (6 bases). This CDR3 region has 13 residues. V was shortened by 6 bases and J by 1 base, with 9 bases between the two germline ends. CDR1 and CDR2 from the germline V gene are LNHDA and SQIVND (reference sequence).

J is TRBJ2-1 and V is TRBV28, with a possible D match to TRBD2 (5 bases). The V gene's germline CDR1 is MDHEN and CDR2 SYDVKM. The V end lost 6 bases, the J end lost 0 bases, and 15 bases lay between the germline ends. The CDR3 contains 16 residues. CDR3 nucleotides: TGTGCCAGCAGCCCGCCGGACTTTAGCTCCTACAATGAGCAGTTCTTC. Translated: CASSPPDFSSYNEQFF.

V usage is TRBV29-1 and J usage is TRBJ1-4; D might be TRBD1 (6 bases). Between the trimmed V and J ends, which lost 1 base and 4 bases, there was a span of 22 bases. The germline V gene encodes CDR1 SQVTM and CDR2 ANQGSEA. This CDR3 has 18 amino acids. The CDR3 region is CSVEALRDTRYFNEKLFF. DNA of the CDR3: TGCAGCGTTGAAGCCCTCCGGGACACCAGGTATTTTAATGAAAAACTGTTTTTT.